Given below is one T cell receptor beta chain in context. This specimen belongs to a study of T-cell memory formation after mild COVID-19. The CDR3 is 14 residues long. Deletions cut 5 bases from V and 0 bases from J, with 6 bases between. Germline CDR1 and CDR2: SGHKS and YYEKEE (reference sequence). Via MiXCR, TCRdb re-called the 5' RACE reads, giving one row per CDR3 protein. The profile covers a few hundred thousand distinct CDR3 sequences, with 15% to 20% appearing a single time and roughly 20% taken by the ten largest. V is TRBV5-5 and J is TRBJ2-6; D gene ambiguous. Sequenced material: PBMCs or a T cell subset sorted from them (not recorded which). The origin of this receptor is a man between 18 and 29 years old who had mild COVID-19 (a few samples of this study predate the infection). Cell type and time point are not known. The CDR3 nucleotides read TGTGCCAGCAGACAGCACTCTGGGGCCAACGTCCTGACTTTC. Amino acids: CASRQHSGANVLTF. The full variable domain, with the rest looked up from reference TRBV5-5 and TRBJ2-6, is DAGVTQSPTHLIKTRGQQVTLRCSPISGHKSVSWYQQVLGQGPQFIFQYYEKEERGRGNFPDRFSARQFPNYSSELNVNALLLGDSALYLCASRQHSGANVLTFGAGSRLTVL.